This passage covers 27 T cell receptor beta chains from one sample sequenced in a study of memory CD4+ T cells and cytomegalovirus serostatus. The sort gate was single viable CD3+CD4+CD8-CD45RO+ cells for memory CD4+ T cells. The method was immunoSEQ multiplex PCR; TCRdb's version includes in-frame clones alone and lacks a portion of them. The sample carries over 75,000 clones, roughly 80% recorded once. The sample was memory CD4+ T cells from blood. The receptors were sampled from an adult in good health and CMV-seropositive.

This clone has just one count. This sequence joins TRBV6-1 and TRBJ2-1; 7 positions agree with TRBD2. The CDR3 covers 15 residues. CDR1 is MNHNS and CDR2 is SASEGT in the germline V gene. Germline trimming cut 2 bases from V and 6 bases from J; bases unmatched to any gene: 7. Written as DNA, the CDR3 is TGTGCCAGCAGTGAATTTGGCGGGAGTGCCAATGAGCAGTTCTTC. Its protein is CASSEFGGSANEQFF.

The chain uses TRBV5-4 and TRBJ2-7; D is uncertain. The CDR3 has 14 amino acids. Deletions cut 0 bases from V and 4 bases from J, with 11 bases between. CDR1 and CDR2 (germline): SGHNT, YYREEE (reference sequence). This CDR3 reads CASSLGRTGYEQYF. The CDR3 bases are TGTGCCAGCAGCTTGGGCCGTACTGGATACGAGCAGTACTTC.

The V gene is TRBV2, the J gene TRBJ1-1; D may be TRBD1 (5 bases). Germline V gene data show CDR1 as SNHLY and CDR2 as FYNNEI. The CDR3 contains 16 residues. The ends were cut back, 0 bases at V and 4 bases at J, with 15 bases in the middle. The CDR3 nucleotides are TGTGCCAGCAGTGAAGCGCAGGGCAATAGGCTCACTGAAGCTTTCTTT. This gives the protein CASSEAQGNRLTEAFF.

This rearrangement joins TRBV6-5 to TRBJ1-1, with a tentative D call TRBD1 (6 bases). Trimming removed 2 bases from V and 5 bases from J, with 18 bases in between. Germline V lookup: CDR1 MNHEY, CDR2 SVGAGI. The CDR3 consists of 16 residues. Written as DNA, the CDR3 is TGTGCCAGCAGTTACAGTTTAGGAGCAGGGGAGACTGAAGCTTTCTTT. Translating it yields CASSYSLGAGETEAFF.

This clone was detected only once. The CDR3 bases are TGTGCCAGCAGCTACGGGACAGACTATGGCTACACCTTC. Amino acid sequence: CASSYGTDYGYTF. The chain has TRBV5-6 and TRBJ1-2; 7 bases agree with TRBD1. CDR3 length: 13 amino acids. Trimming at V came to 3 bases and at J to 3 bases, leaving 2 bases not matched to a gene. Germline CDR1 is SGHDT and CDR2 is YYEEEE.

The CDR3 nucleotides are TGTGCCAGCAGGGCATTGCCGGGAGCGAAGGATGAAAAACTGTTTTTT. It encodes CASRALPGAKDEKLFF. The chain employs TRBV2 and TRBJ1-4; no definite D call. Germline assignment: CDR1 SNHLY and CDR2 FYNNEI. V was cut by 6 bases and J by 6 bases, with 20 bases left in between. The length of the CDR3 is 16 residues.

The J gene is TRBJ1-1, the V gene TRBV29-1, with D perhaps TRBD1 (6 bases). Per the germline V gene, CDR1 is SQVTM and CDR2 is ANQGSEA. The length of the CDR3 is 13 residues. Trimming shortened V by 1 base and J by 2 bases, and 8 bases separated the two germline ends. CDR3 DNA sequence: TGCAGCGTTGAAGGACAGGTCAACACTGAAGCTTTCTTT. This gives the protein CSVEGQVNTEAFF.

The chain employs TRBV6-5 and TRBJ2-1; TRBD1 is a possible D gene (5 bases). The CDR3 extends over 15 amino acids. CDR1 and CDR2 from the germline V gene are MNHEY and SVGAGI. Trimming took 2 bases from V and 3 from J, leaving 11 bases between them. CDR3 sequence (DNA): TGTGCCAGCAGTTACAATGGGGCTTACTACAATGAGCAGTTCTTC. It is translated as CASSYNGAYYNEQFF.

The chain couples TRBV9 to TRBJ2-7; D possibly corresponds to TRBD1 (6 bases). CDR3 length equals 14 residues. With 0 bases removed from V and 6 bases from J, the gap between germline ends came to 13 bases. CDR1 and CDR2 (germline): SGDLS, YYNGEE. For the CDR3, the DNA is TGTGCCAGCAGCGTAGATCCAGGGGCCGGCGAGCAGTACTTC. This encodes CASSVDPGAGEQYF. The whole variable domain, filled in from reference TRBV9 and TRBJ2-7, reads DSGVTQTPKHLITATGQRVTLRCSPRSGDLSVYWYQQSLDQGLQFLIQYYNGEERAKGNILERFSAQQFPDLHSELNLSSLELGDSALYFCASSVDPGAGEQYFGPGTRLTVT.

The rearrangement uses TRBV5-1 and TRBJ1-4; no reliable D call. Trimming pared 2 bases from V and 3 bases from J, leaving 11 bases between. The CDR3 consists of 15 residues. Germline V gene sequence: CDR1 SGHRS, CDR2 YFSETQ. Written as DNA, the CDR3 is TGCGCCAGCAGCTTCGTGGGAGAATCTAATGAAAAACTGTTTTTT. This codes for CASSFVGESNEKLFF.

The CDR3 region has the DNA TGTGCCAGCAGCTTGGTCTGGACGAACACTGAAGCTTTCTTT. Protein: CASSLVWTNTEAFF. This sequence joins TRBV5-6 and TRBJ1-1; D not certain. The CDR3 is 14 residues long. Germline V gene data show CDR1 as SGHDT and CDR2 as YYEEEE. V lost 0 bases to trimming and J lost 1 base, with 7 bases between them. Together with reference TRBV5-6 and TRBJ1-1, the CDR3 gives the full variable domain: DAGVTQSPTHLIKTRGQQVTLRCSPKSGHDTVSWYQQALGQGPQFIFQYYEEEERQRGNFPDRFSGHQFPNYSSELNVNALLLGDSALYLCASSLVWTNTEAFFGQGTRLTVV.

With regard to this clone: Other DNA sequences within the sample encode an identical CDR3. The V and J genes are TRBV5-1 and TRBJ1-2; D gene unclear. Germline V gene data show CDR1 as SGHRS and CDR2 as YFSETQ. CDR3 length: 13 residues. V dropped 0 bases and J dropped 0 bases, with 3 bases sitting between them. The CDR3 is CASSLGPNYGYTF. CDR3 nucleotide sequence: TGCGCCAGCAGCTTGGGACCTAACTATGGCTACACCTTC. The full variable domain, with the rest looked up from reference TRBV5-1 and TRBJ1-2, is KAGVTQTPRYLIKTRGQQVTLSCSPISGHRSVSWYQQTPGQGLQFLFEYFSETQRNKGNFPGRFSGRQFSNSRSEMNVSTLELGDSALYLCASSLGPNYGYTFGSGTRLTVV.

CDR3: CASSVGLDVETQYF. CDR3 bases: TGTGCCAGCAGCGTAGGTCTAGATGTGGAGACCCAGTACTTC. The V call is TRBV9, the J call TRBJ2-5; D is uncertain. Germline CDR1 is SGDLS and CDR2 is YYNGEE. With 0 bases removed from V and 5 bases from J, the gap between germline ends came to 11 bases. The CDR3 totals 14 residues.

The chain uses TRBV15 and TRBJ1-2; D unresolved. The CDR3 totals 12 residues. Looked up from germline, CDR1 is LNHNV and CDR2 is YYDKDF (reference sequence). Trimming left V 0 bases short and J 9 bases short, with 8 bases between. The CDR3 region is CATSRDVGSYTF. The CDR3 coding sequence is TGTGCCACCAGCAGAGATGTAGGGAGCTACACCTTC.

The CDR3 sequence: CASSPRGGQGTEAFF. DNA of the CDR3: TGTGCCAGCAGCCCGAGGGGGGGGCAAGGCACTGAAGCTTTCTTT. The genes are TRBV7-2 and TRBJ1-1; TRBD1 is a possible D gene (6 bases). The CDR3 has 15 amino acids. CDR1 and CDR2 (germline): SGHTA, FQGNSA. The ends were cut back, 5 bases at V and 4 bases at J, with 17 bases in the middle.

The V gene is TRBV7-9, the J gene TRBJ2-1; 13 bases are shared with TRBD2. Germline assignment: CDR1 SEHNR and CDR2 FQNEAQ (reference sequence). This CDR3 has 16 residues. The ends lost 4 bases at V and 7 bases at J; junction bases unmatched: 7. The CDR3 protein is CASSWGGTSGTNEQFF. CDR3 nucleotide sequence: TGTGCCAGCAGCTGGGGGGGGACTAGCGGGACAAATGAGCAGTTCTTC.

The CDR3 bases are TGTGCCAGCAGTGAAGACAGGGGGTTCCACGAGCAGTACTTC. This gives the protein CASSEDRGFHEQYF. The J gene is TRBJ2-7, the V gene TRBV6-1; 8 positions agree with TRBD1. This CDR3 has 14 residues. V trimming: 1 base; J trimming: 5 bases; junction bases outside the gene matches: 4. Looked up from germline, CDR1 is MNHNS and CDR2 is SASEGT.

The J gene is TRBJ1-5, the V gene TRBV19; the match to TRBD1 covers 7 bases. This CDR3 comprises 14 residues. Germline V gives CDR1 LNHDA, CDR2 SQIVND (reference sequence). Trimming at V came to 8 bases and at J to 6 bases, leaving 10 bases not matched to a gene. The CDR3 loop reads CASRSQGFRQPQHF. CDR3 nucleotide sequence: TGTGCCAGTCGGTCACAGGGGTTCCGTCAGCCCCAGCATTTT. Together with reference TRBV19 and TRBJ1-5, the CDR3 gives the full variable domain: DGGITQSPKYLFRKEGQNVTLSCEQNLNHDAMYWYRQDPGQGLRLIYYSQIVNDFQKGDIAEGYSVSREKKESFPLTVTSAQKNPTAFYLCASRSQGFRQPQHFGDGTRLSIL.

The V call is TRBV6-1, the J call TRBJ2-7, with 9 bases aligning to TRBD1. J was trimmed by 5 bases and V by 2 bases; bases with no gene match: 13. The CDR3 runs 17 residues. Germline V CDR1 and CDR2: MNHNS, SASEGT. This CDR3 is CASSEKYRGRGVHEQYF. The CDR3 DNA sequence: TGTGCCAGCAGTGAAAAGTACAGGGGGCGAGGGGTCCACGAGCAGTACTTC.

The rearrangement joins TRBV6-4 to TRBJ1-4; weak D call: TRBD1 (5 bases). Trimming took off 3 bases at V and 8 bases at J, with 13 bases between the two ends. Per germline, CDR1 MRHNA and CDR2 SNTAGT. The CDR3 is 14 residues long. The CDR3 DNA sequence: TGTGCCAGCAGTGAAGTGGGGGTTGGCGAAAAACTGTTTTTT. Translating gives CASSEVGVGEKLFF.

This clone was seen only a few times. The rearrangement joins TRBV5-5 to TRBJ2-7; no clear D gene. This CDR3 is built from 14 residues. Germline V lookup: CDR1 SGHKS, CDR2 YYEKEE (reference sequence). V was shortened by 5 bases and J by 2 bases, with 14 bases between the two germline ends. The CDR3 protein is CASSSGPKAYEQYF. Here the CDR3 DNA reads TGTGCCAGCAGTTCCGGGCCGAAGGCCTACGAGCAGTACTTC. Supplemented by reference TRBV5-5 and TRBJ2-7, the full variable domain reads DAGVTQSPTHLIKTRGQQVTLRCSPISGHKSVSWYQQVLGQGPQFIFQYYEKEERGRGNFPDRFSARQFPNYSSELNVNALLLGDSALYLCASSSGPKAYEQYFGPGTRLTVT.

The chain couples TRBV6-5 to TRBJ2-2; D is uncertain. The CDR3 is 13 amino acids. The germline V gene has CDR1 MNHEY and CDR2 SVGAGI. Trimming stripped 5 bases from V and 2 bases from J, with 6 bases between. CDR3 bases: TGTGCCAGCAGTGAGGTTAACACCGGGGAGCTGTTTTTT. Protein sequence: CASSEVNTGELFF.

In its sample, this clone was seen a few times. This chain links TRBV5-4 with TRBJ2-7; D is perhaps TRBD1 or TRBD2 (5 bases each). Looked up from germline, CDR1 is SGHNT and CDR2 is YYREEE (reference sequence). Trimming removed 4 bases from V and 4 bases from J, with 18 bases in between. The CDR3 is made up of 15 amino acids. This chain's CDR3 is CASSQVSGREYEQYF. CDR3 coding DNA: TGTGCCAGCAGCCAAGTTTCGGGGCGAGAGTACGAGCAGTACTTC. Filled out from reference TRBV5-4 and TRBJ2-7, the complete variable domain reads ETGVTQSPTHLIKTRGQQVTLRCSSQSGHNTVSWYQQALGQGPQFIFQYYREEENGRGNFPPRFSGLQFPNYSSELNVNALELDDSALYLCASSQVSGREYEQYFGPGTRLTVT.

CDR3 sequence: CASTSASGNTIYF. DNA for the CDR3: TGCGCCAGCACTTCGGCCTCTGGAAACACCATATATTTT. The chain has TRBV5-1 and TRBJ1-3; D is unresolved. The CDR3 has 13 amino acids. Germline V CDR1 and CDR2: SGHRS, YFSETQ. V lost 6 bases, J lost 0 bases, and 7 bases lay in between.

The V call is TRBV7-2, the J call TRBJ2-7; TRBD2 matches 9 bases. This CDR3 has 14 residues. V shed 5 bases, J shed 6 bases, and the junction held 8 bases outside the gene matches. CDR1 is SGHTA, CDR2 FQGNSA, per germline. CDR3 sequence reads: CASSGGRAISEQYF. The DNA of the CDR3 is TGTGCCAGCAGCGGCGGGAGGGCCATAAGCGAGCAGTACTTC.

This clone was found a few times. The V and J genes are TRBV2 and TRBJ1-6; D is unresolved. CDR1 is SNHLY, CDR2 FYNNEI, per germline. There are 13 residues in the CDR3. Trimming stripped 7 bases from V and 8 bases from J, with 12 bases between. Here the CDR3 reads CASTREPDSPLHF. The CDR3 nucleotides are TGTGCCAGCACTAGGGAGCCGGATTCACCCCTCCACTTT.

CDR3: CASSGRVYNEQFF. CDR3 in DNA: TGTGCCAGCAGTGGCAGGGTTTACAATGAGCAGTTCTTC. J is TRBJ2-1 and V is TRBV6-5, with a weak D call TRBD1 (5 bases). The CDR3 has 13 residues. V lost 5 bases to trimming and J lost 4 bases, with 9 bases between them. Germline V gene lookup returns CDR1 MNHEY and CDR2 SVGAGI.